What follows is one T cell receptor (beta chain) and its context. Its antigen is unidentified. All participating donors were Caucasian adults from Nashville, Tennessee. The data are from a study of shared clonotypes between healthy human individuals. General study points: Sharing across four donors was seen in around 5.1% of naive CD4 clonotypes.

V dropped 5 bases and J dropped 3; count of bases not matched to a gene: 7. Germline values: CDR1 SGHAT, CDR2 FQNNGV. The CDR3 runs to 15 residues. Libraries were prepared by immunoSEQ multiplex PCR; TCRdb keeps only in-frame clonotypes and omits some of them. The sample carries 2.3 million or so clones, 93% recorded once. Sequenced input: naive CD4+ T cells from PBMCs. Subset meaning: CD45RA+ positively selected. The chain is built from TRBV11-2 and TRBJ1-3; the match to TRBD1 covers 7 bases. The TCR sequence derives from a man between 18 and 35 years old in good health. Some clones in this sample may be carry-over from other donors' samples. CDR3 amino acids: CASSPRQGSGNTIYF. CDR3 coding DNA: TGTGCCAGCAGCCCCCGACAGGGAAGTGGAAACACCATATATTTT. Based on the CDR3 plus reference TRBV11-2 and TRBJ1-3, the full variable domain is EAGVAQSPRYKIIEKRQSVAFWCNPISGHATLYWYQQILGQGPKLLIQFQNNGVVDDSQLPKDRFSAERLKGVDSTLKIQPAKLEDSAVYLCASSPRQGSGNTIYFGEGSWLTVV.